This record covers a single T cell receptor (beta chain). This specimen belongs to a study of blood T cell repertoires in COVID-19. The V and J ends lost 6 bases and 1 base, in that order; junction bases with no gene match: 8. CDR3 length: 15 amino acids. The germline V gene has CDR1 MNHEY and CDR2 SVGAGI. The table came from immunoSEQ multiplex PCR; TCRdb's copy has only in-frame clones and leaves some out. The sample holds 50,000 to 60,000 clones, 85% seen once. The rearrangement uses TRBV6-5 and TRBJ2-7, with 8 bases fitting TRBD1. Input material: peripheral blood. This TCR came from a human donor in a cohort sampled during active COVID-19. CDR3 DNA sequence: TGTGCCAGCAGACTCTTGGACAGGGCGTCCTACGAGCAGTACTTC. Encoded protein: CASRLLDRASYEQYF.